This T cell receptor beta chain was captured in a study of T cells in Graves' hyperthyroidism and ophthalmopathy. From germline, CDR1 is SGHVS and CDR2 FQNEAQ. This CDR3 region has 19 residues. V trimming: 0 bases; J trimming: 4 bases; junction bases outside the gene matches: 13. Regions amplified from RNA transcripts were the TCR beta CDR3 regions. The HTBI set primed first-round TCR CDR3 RT-PCR. Each CDR3 protein gets one entry after TCRdb re-called the multiplex PCR reads with MiXCR. The table records 450,000 to 650,000 distinct CDR3 sequences, around 21% of them present only once. The chain employs TRBV7-8 and TRBJ1-5, with 9 bases that match TRBD1. Sequenced material: blood. This clonotype was sampled from a man aged 18 to 30 with Graves' hyperthyroidism. The CDR3 DNA reads TGTGCCAGCAGCTTAGCCTCATCTCTACAGGGGGCGTGGAATCAGCCCCAGCATTTT. Translation: CASSLASSLQGAWNQPQHF.